This T cell receptor beta chain was obtained from a study of T cell responses to AZD1222 COVID-19 vaccine (dated by TCRdb to about 2021). About the study as a whole: AZD1222 recipients with second doses at about 4 weeks or about 12 weeks were pooled, because spike-specific TCR depth and breadth did not differ between schedules. TCR sequencing covered approximately 230 trial participants: 200 to 220 given two doses of AZD1222 and 26 given two doses of MenACWY control vaccine. Trial participants were enrolled by age into subgroups of 18-55, 56-69 and 70-plus years, and roughly 150, 30 and 60 TCR-sequenced participants, respectively, were included in these subgroups. The investigation overall reported the following: Participants were mostly white British and included more females than males, and it was suggested by the authors that clonal diversity may have been underestimated. Conclusions about previously exposed vaccinees are limited because only a handful of AZD1222 recipients were SARS-CoV-2 seropositive at baseline. Epitopes outside the regions mutated in the B.1.351 and B.1.1.7 variants were reportedly recognized by nearly half of the unique spike-specific TCRs. The 56-69-year group was small, and its depth increase did not reach significance, likely because of low power. After two AZD1222 doses, spike-specific TCR breadth and depth were significantly higher than at day 0 and than in MenACWY recipients. No day 14 peak-response samples were available, so repertoires were characterized only after the peak T cell response. The vaccine-associated CD4 TCRs covered the entire spike protein, and the dominant responses fell in regions 160-218 and 743-854.

The sample's time point label, decoded: baseline before first vaccination. Vaccinee samples were obtained from the UK trials COV001 and COV002, which included a single-blind randomized controlled phase 2/3 trial of AZD1222 (ChAdOx1 nCoV-19) in healthy adults. Trial participant PBMC samples were collected at day 0 and day 28 after the second dose for TCRbeta chain sequencing. The CDR3 regions of human TCRbeta chains were analyzed by immunosequencing. Turning to the authors' computational methods: TCRs in the repertoires were matched against a reference library of SARS-CoV-2-specific TCRs that had been generated with the MIRA antigen-specificity platform. Breadth meant the fraction of unique TCRs that were SARS-CoV-2-associated, whereas depth meant the fraction of total T cells that were SARS-CoV-2-associated. Using the MIRA data, each spike-specific TCR was mapped to the spike region that the TCR reacts to and placed in a CD4 or CD8 class. Log10-transformed breadth and depth values were compared by one-way ANOVA with Sidak's multiple comparisons tests. Not all clones reach the TCRdb copy of this immuneACCESS table, which keeps in-frame sequences only. Checked studies attribute under half of the gap to unresolved V genes and leave the rest unexplained. V and J calls and clone size follow that table, whereas D and trimming were derived from the DNA. The sample contains more than 150,000 clones, 90% of them found a single time. The biggest ten clones account for approximately 2% of the sample.

Remarks on this clone: Its cognate antigen has yet to be identified. Per-nucleotide qualities are absent, and no much larger clonotype sits a single base away.

Sequences were derived from peripheral blood, sampled on day 0 of AZD1222 vaccination. This sequence originates from an adult in good health.

The CDR3 amino acid sequence is: CARIYADFEFGTRGGFIDTQYF. At the DNA level, the sequence is TGTGCCAGAATATACGCGGACTTTGAGTTCGGAACGAGGGGGGGGTTTATCGATACGCAGTATTTT. The rearrangement joined TRBV19 to TRBJ2-3, and perhaps TRBD2 as D gene, on 7 matching bases. The cysteine opens and the phenylalanine closes a CDR3 of 22 amino acids. The sequence is cut down to CDR3 DNA, 66 bases in frame from base 1. CDR1 and CDR2 are drawn from the germline V gene (reference sequence): LNHDA, SQIVND. A distance of 43 bases separates the germline ends of V and J, which lose 9 bases and 6 bases respectively.